These 13 T cell receptor beta chains were sequenced from one sample in a study of blood T cells in healthy people across ages (dated by TCRdb to between 2014 and 2017). The library was prepared using 5' RACE. TCRdb names Illumina HiSeq 2500 as the instrument used. A second PCR of roughly 7 to 11 cycles was performed with a sample-barcoded 5' primer and a J-beta primer mix. Through fastp at Q25 and MiXCR, TCRdb rebuilt clones from the public reads, retaining in-frame beta chains. Each entry is one CDR3 protein sequence, shown with its most common DNA and genes. The sample profile shows fewer than 1,000,000 distinct CDR3 sequences; 44% of them were found once. Together, the top ten hold roughly a fifth of the sample. Material for sequencing was blood. These receptors originate from a man aged 55 to 70 in good health.

This clonotype was observed a few times. J is TRBJ1-5 and V is TRBV7-8, with 9 bases aligning to TRBD1. Germline V gene data show CDR1 as SGHVS and CDR2 as FQNEAQ. The CDR3 totals 14 residues. V trimming: 5 bases; J trimming: 9 bases; junction bases outside the gene matches: 8. The CDR3 loop reads CASSGGQGKLPQHF. In DNA form, the CDR3 reads TGTGCCAGCAGCGGCGGACAGGGGAAGCTGCCCCAGCATTTT.

This chain connects TRBV29-1 to TRBJ1-2; 7 bases line up with TRBD1. CDR1 is SQVTM and CDR2 is ANQGSEA in the germline V gene. V lost 5 bases, J lost 0 bases, and 3 bases stayed unmatched. The CDR3 contains 13 residues. The CDR3 region has the DNA TGCAGCGTTCACAGGGGTTCTAACTATGGCTACACCTTC. Its protein product is CSVHRGSNYGYTF.

In this sample, this clonotype turned up a few times. The gene calls are TRBV7-2 and TRBJ2-3; D remains ambiguous. Trimming removed 3 bases at V and 2 bases at J, with 9 bases between. The CDR3 length is 14 residues. CDR1 is SGHTA, CDR2 FQGNSA, per germline. The CDR3 DNA reads as TGTGCCAGCAGCTTTAATCCGGACACAGATACGCAGTATTTT. Amino acid sequence: CASSFNPDTDTQYF.

V usage is TRBV4-3 and J usage is TRBJ2-1; 7 nucleotides line up with TRBD1. The CDR3 contains 16 residues. Germline CDR1 reads LGHNA; CDR2 reads YSLEER. J lost 0 bases, V lost 8 bases, and 10 bases had no gene match. The CDR3 loop reads CASGTSTGTSYNEQFF. In DNA, the CDR3 is TGCGCCAGCGGTACCTCGACAGGGACCTCCTACAATGAGCAGTTCTTC.

This clonotype has at least ten counts. The chain employs TRBV29-1 and TRBJ2-1; D may correspond to TRBD1 or TRBD2 (5 bases each). V lost 8 bases to trimming and J lost 4 bases, with 18 bases between them. The CDR3 runs to 14 residues. CDR1 is SQVTM, CDR2 ANQGSEA, per germline. In DNA, the CDR3 is TGCAGCACCGGACTGAGGGGCGGGTACAATGAGCAGTTCTTC. It encodes CSTGLRGGYNEQFF.

J is TRBJ2-5 and V is TRBV3-1; 7 bases match TRBD1. Germline loops: CDR1 LGHDT, CDR2 YNNKEL (reference sequence). CDR3 size: 14 residues. The V gene end was trimmed by 8 bases and the J gene end by 0 bases; junction bases not matched to a gene: 6. The CDR3: CASEGARNQETQYF. DNA of the CDR3: TGTGCCAGCGAGGGGGCTAGAAACCAAGAGACCCAGTACTTC.

The CDR3: CSAGIGGSTDTQYF. The CDR3 bases are TGCAGTGCTGGGATAGGGGGTAGCACAGATACGCAGTATTTT. The chain has TRBV20-1 and TRBJ2-3; a possible D gene is TRBD1 (6 bases). Germline V lookup: CDR1 DFQATT, CDR2 SNEGSKA (reference sequence). Trimming shortened V by 5 bases and J by 0 bases, and 12 bases separated the two germline ends. The CDR3 totals 14 residues.

This chain joins TRBV6-1 and TRBJ1-5; D perhaps matches TRBD1 (5 bases). Germline lookup yields CDR1 MNHNS and CDR2 SASEGT. There are 15 residues in the CDR3. V was pared by 4 bases and J by 2 bases, with 12 bases between. This chain's CDR3 is CASSVDRGGNQPQHF. The CDR3 DNA is TGTGCCAGCAGTGTTGATAGGGGAGGCAATCAGCCCCAGCATTTT.

This clonotype was found a few times. This chain connects TRBV3-1 to TRBJ2-3; 10 bases line up with TRBD2. In germline, CDR1 is LGHDT, CDR2 YNNKEL (reference sequence). The V gene end was trimmed by 1 base and the J gene end by 0 bases; junction bases not matched to a gene: 7. The CDR3 contains 18 residues. The CDR3 reads CASSQAFSGGGSTDTQYF. In DNA form, the CDR3 reads TGTGCCAGCAGCCAAGCGTTCAGCGGGGGGGGAAGCACAGATACGCAGTATTTT.

CDR3 in amino acids: CASSYSYSGGPTDTQYF. CDR3 nucleotides: TGTGCCAGCAGTTACTCGTACAGCGGGGGGCCCACAGATACGCAGTATTTT. V usage is TRBV6-2 or TRBV6-3 and J usage is TRBJ2-3; 9 nucleotides agree with TRBD2. The CDR3 has 17 residues. Germline V gene lookup returns CDR1 MNHEY and CDR2 SVGEGT. Losses at the gene ends were 0 bases for V and 2 bases for J; bases not matched to a gene: 6.

The genes are TRBV7-2 and TRBJ1-2; 12 bases are a match to TRBD1. J lost 4 bases, V lost 4 bases, and 10 bases had no gene match. Looked up from germline, CDR1 is SGHTA and CDR2 is FQGNSA. The CDR3 is 17 residues long. CDR3 sequence reads: CASSSETGQGAIYGYTF. The DNA for the CDR3 is TGTGCCAGCAGCTCGGAGACGGGACAGGGGGCCATCTATGGCTACACCTTC.

The DNA for the CDR3 is TGTGCCAGTAATTTCGGGTACGTAGACACTGAAGCTTTCTTT. Translated: CASNFGYVDTEAFF. This sequence joins TRBV19 and TRBJ1-1; no clear D. From germline, CDR1 is LNHDA and CDR2 SQIVND (reference sequence). V was shortened by 7 bases and J by 3 bases, with 15 bases between the two germline ends. This CDR3 is 14 amino acids long. The variable domain in full, completed from reference TRBV19 and TRBJ1-1, reads DGGITQSPKYLFRKEGQNVTLSCEQNLNHDAMYWYRQDPGQGLRLIYYSQIVNDFQKGDIAEGYSVSREKKESFPLTVTSAQKNPTAFYLCASNFGYVDTEAFFGQGTRLTVV.

J is TRBJ2-3 and V is TRBV7-8, with D possibly being TRBD2 (6 bases). The CDR3 has 15 residues. Per the germline V gene, CDR1 is SGHVS and CDR2 is FQNEAQ. Between the trimmed V and J ends, which lost 4 bases and 0 bases, there was a span of 11 bases. The chain's CDR3 is CASSSRRGSTDTQYF. DNA for the CDR3: TGTGCCAGCAGCTCGCGGCGGGGAAGCACAGATACGCAGTATTTT.